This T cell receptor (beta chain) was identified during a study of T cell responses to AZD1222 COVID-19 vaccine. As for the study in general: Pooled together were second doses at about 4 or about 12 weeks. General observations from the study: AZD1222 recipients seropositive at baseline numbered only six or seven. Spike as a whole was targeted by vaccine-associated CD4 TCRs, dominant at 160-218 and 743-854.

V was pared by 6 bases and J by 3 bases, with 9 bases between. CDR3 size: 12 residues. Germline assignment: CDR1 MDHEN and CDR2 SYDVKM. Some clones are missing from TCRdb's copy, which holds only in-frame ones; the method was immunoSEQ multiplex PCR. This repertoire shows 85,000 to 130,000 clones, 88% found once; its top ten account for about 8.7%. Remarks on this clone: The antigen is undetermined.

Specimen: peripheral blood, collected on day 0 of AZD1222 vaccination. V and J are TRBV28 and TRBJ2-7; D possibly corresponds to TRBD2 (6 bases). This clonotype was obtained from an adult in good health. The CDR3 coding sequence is TGTGCCAGCAGGCAGGACTACTACGAGCAGTACTTC. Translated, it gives CASRQDYYEQYF.